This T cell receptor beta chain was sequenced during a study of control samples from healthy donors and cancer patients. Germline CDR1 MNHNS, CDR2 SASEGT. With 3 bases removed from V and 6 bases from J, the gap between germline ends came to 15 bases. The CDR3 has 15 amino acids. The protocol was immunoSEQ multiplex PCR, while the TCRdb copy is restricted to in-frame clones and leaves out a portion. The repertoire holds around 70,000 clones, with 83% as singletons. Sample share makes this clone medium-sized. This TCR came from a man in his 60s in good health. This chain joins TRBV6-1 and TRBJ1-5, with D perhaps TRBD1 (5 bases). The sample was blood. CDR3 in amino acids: CASSESGYWSQPQHF. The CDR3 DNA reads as TGTGCCAGCAGTGAGTCAGGGTATTGGAGTCAGCCCCAGCATTTT.